What follows are 8 T cell receptor beta chains derived from one specimen sequenced in a study of blood T cell repertoires in COVID-19. Measured with immunoSEQ multiplex PCR; TCRdb has only the in-frame clones, and not every one. The sample lists about 64,000 clones, approximately 85% seen once, with about 43% in the top ten. Sequences were obtained from peripheral blood. Source of these receptors: a woman aged 60 to 75 with COVID-19, enrolled during active disease.

This clone has only one observation. The chain joins TRBV6-2 or TRBV6-3 to TRBJ2-1, with 7 bases fitting TRBD2. Germline loops: CDR1 MNHEY, CDR2 SVGEGT. The CDR3 has 11 amino acids. V lost 7 bases and J lost 9; bases outside the gene matches: 3. Here the CDR3 reads CASTPGGEQFF. The CDR3 DNA reads as TGTGCCAGCACCCCGGGGGGTGAGCAGTTCTTC.

This sequence joins TRBV4-3 and TRBJ2-1, with D tentatively TRBD2 (6 bases). The ends were cut back, 4 bases at V and 5 bases at J, with 15 bases in the middle. Germline V CDR1 and CDR2: LGHNA, YSLEER. This CDR3 contains 15 residues. The CDR3 DNA reads as TGCGCCAGCAGCCTTGGGCCGCCGGGGGACAATGAGCAGTTCTTC. Its protein product is CASSLGPPGDNEQFF.

CDR3 sequence (DNA): TGTGCCAGCAGTCCGGGTATCCCTGAAGCTTTCTTT. Translating gives CASSPGIPEAFF. The chain has TRBV16 and TRBJ1-1; no clear D. CDR1 is KGHSY, CDR2 FQNENV, per germline. V lost 6 bases and J 6 bases, leaving 11 bases between the germline ends. CDR3 size: 12 residues. The full variable domain, its missing parts supplied by reference TRBV16 and TRBJ1-1, is GEEVAQTPKHLVRGEGQKAKLYCAPIKGHSYVFWYQQVLKNEFKFLISFQNENVFDETGMPKERFSAKCLPNSPCSLEIQATKLEDSAVYFCASSPGIPEAFFGQGTRLTVV.

This clone appeared a single time. The V gene is TRBV5-1, the J gene TRBJ2-3; maybe TRBD2 (6 bases). Trimming shortened V by 4 bases and J by 0 bases, and 15 bases separated the two germline ends. CDR3 length: 16 residues. Looked up from germline, CDR1 is SGHRS and CDR2 is YFSETQ. CDR3 sequence (DNA): TGCGCCAGCAGCATATCGCTAGGGACTAGCACAGATACGCAGTATTTT. This translates into CASSISLGTSTDTQYF.

This chain's CDR3 is CASSYGVRQETQYF. DNA for the CDR3: TGTGCCAGCAGTTACGGCGTGAGGCAAGAGACCCAGTACTTC. This chain joins TRBV6-5 and TRBJ2-5, with unresolved D. The germline V gene encodes CDR1 MNHEY and CDR2 SVGAGI. This CDR3 has 14 residues. With 2 bases removed from V and 2 bases from J, the gap between germline ends came to 9 bases.

CDR3 nucleotides: TGTGCCAGCAGCCAAGTGTCATCGGGGGATGGCTACACCTTC. As protein: CASSQVSSGDGYTF. V is TRBV14 and J is TRBJ1-2, with D possibly being TRBD1 (5 bases). The V gene's germline CDR1 is SGHDN and CDR2 FVKESK. Trimming removed 1 base from V and 6 bases from J, with 12 bases in between. The CDR3 runs 14 residues.

This clone came up a few times. The chain combines TRBV18 with TRBJ2-1, with a possible D match to TRBD2 (5 bases). The germline V gene encodes CDR1 KGHSH and CDR2 LQKENI. Deletions cut 3 bases from V and 5 bases from J, with 14 bases between. CDR3 length: 15 residues. CDR3 nucleotides: TGTGCCAGCTCACCGACGTGGGGAGAAAACAATGAGCAGTTCTTC. The encoded protein is CASSPTWGENNEQFF.

The rearrangement uses TRBV3-1 (or the pseudogene TRBV3-2) and TRBJ2-2; 7 nucleotides line up with TRBD2. Trimming at V came to 6 bases and at J to 9 bases, leaving 10 bases not matched to a gene. The CDR3 totals 14 residues. Germline V gene data show CDR1 as LGHDT and CDR2 as YNNKEL (reference sequence). CDR3 in DNA: TGTGCCAGCAGACCGGCGCGGGAGTGGCGGGAGCTGTTTTTT. Amino acids: CASRPAREWRELFF.